This TCR beta chain was observed in a study of T-cell reconstitution after alpha-beta-depleted transplantation in children. Germline CDR1 reads SNHLY; CDR2 reads FYNNEI. Trimming removed 6 bases at V and 0 bases at J, with 10 bases between. This CDR3 comprises 14 residues. Using unique molecular identifiers, the investigators prepared the TCRbeta library. MiXCR, run by TCRdb on the PCR reads, gives a single entry per CDR3 protein. The sample lists around 240,000 distinct CDR3 sequences; roughly a tenth were seen once. In this sample, this clonotype turned up many times. This specimen consisted of PBMCs from the stem cell graft donor, obtained from the stem cell graft. The rearrangement uses TRBV2 and TRBJ2-3; D call uncertain. This receptor was identified in a human donor who donated a stem cell graft to a child with SCID. DNA for the CDR3: TGTGCCAGCAGGATCACCGCAAGCACAGATACGCAGTATTTT. As protein: CASRITASTDTQYF.